The 22 T cell receptor beta chains below come from one sample, sequenced in a study of T-cell memory formation after mild COVID-19. TCRdb fed the 5' RACE reads into MiXCR, producing one record per CDR3 protein. This sample yields about 340,000 distinct CDR3 sequences, of which roughly 15% are seen a single time; about a fifth belongs to the top ten. What was sequenced was PBMCs or a T cell subset sorted from them (not recorded which). The receptors derive from a man between 18 and 35 years old who had mild COVID-19 (a few samples of this study predate the infection). Cell type and time point are not known.

The genes are TRBV13 and TRBJ2-7, with D possibly matching TRBD1 (5 bases). This CDR3 region has 13 residues. V lost 1 base, J lost 6 bases, and 10 bases lay in between. Germline values: CDR1 PRHDT, CDR2 FYEKMQ (reference sequence). The CDR3 DNA follows: TGTGCCAGCAGCTTAGTACTGCAGGGCGAGCAGTACTTC. Protein sequence: CASSLVLQGEQYF.

This clonotype appeared a few times. This chain connects TRBV2 to TRBJ1-1; D remains ambiguous. Germline-derived CDR1 and CDR2 are SNHLY and FYNNEI. The CDR3 runs to 12 residues. V was clipped by 4 bases and J by 4 bases, with 7 bases between them. This CDR3 reads CASSVTTTEAFF. The CDR3, as DNA: TGTGCCAGCAGTGTCACAACCACTGAAGCTTTCTTT.

This clonotype was picked up a small number of times. This chain uses TRBV9 with TRBJ2-1; unclear D gene. Germline-derived CDR1 and CDR2 are SGDLS and YYNGEE. V was clipped by 0 bases and J by 8 bases, with 6 bases between them. This CDR3 is built from 12 residues. CDR3 protein: CASSVGSYEQFF. The CDR3 DNA sequence: TGTGCCAGCAGCGTAGGGTCCTATGAGCAGTTCTTC.

Concerning this clonotype itself: A junction end diverges from the germline sequence, so it may reflect a read error. V is TRBV12-3 or TRBV12-4 and J is TRBJ2-2, with a weak D call TRBD1 (7 bases). The CDR3 is made up of 16 amino acids. The CDR3 nucleotides are TGTGCCAGCAGACCCTCGCTGCAGGGGGGAATCGGGGAGCTGATTTTT. Amino acid sequence: CASRPSLQGGIGELIF.

This clonotype was picked up a small number of times. V and J are TRBV7-6 and TRBJ2-1; D may be TRBD2 (7 bases). This CDR3 has 14 residues. Germline lookup yields CDR1 SGHVS and CDR2 FNYEAQ. V was clipped by 6 bases and J by 8 bases, with 17 bases between them. DNA of the CDR3: TGTGCCAGCAGTCCGAATCCGGGGGGCGATGAGCAGTTCTTC. It encodes CASSPNPGGDEQFF.

This clonotype was counted between two and nine times. The chain carries TRBV7-3 and TRBJ2-7; D possibly matches TRBD1 or TRBD2 (5 bases each). There are 14 residues in the CDR3. The ends were cut back, 2 bases at V and 0 bases at J, with 8 bases in the middle. Germline V CDR1 and CDR2: SGHTA, FQGTGA. CDR3 DNA sequence: TGTGCCAGCAGCTTACGGGACGACTCCTACGAGCAGTACGTC. Amino acids: CASSLRDDSYEQYV.

This clonotype appeared a few times. The J gene is TRBJ1-5, the V gene TRBV12-3 or TRBV12-4; D unclear. This CDR3 has 14 residues. The V end was cut by 4 bases, the J end by 4 bases, with 11 bases between. The DNA of the CDR3 is TGTGCCAGCAGTTCTATATACGGGAATCAGCCCCAGCATTTT. Its translation is CASSSIYGNQPQHF.

J is TRBJ2-5 and V is TRBV4-3; D remains ambiguous. The CDR3 has 15 amino acids. Between the trimmed V and J ends, which lost 4 bases and 4 bases, there was a span of 16 bases. Germline V gene lookup returns CDR1 LGHNA and CDR2 YSLEER. CDR3 residues: CASSPHPASRETQYF. The DNA for the CDR3 is TGCGCCAGCAGCCCCCACCCAGCCTCACGAGAGACCCAGTACTTC.

This clonotype was observed at least ten times. The chain links TRBV7-2 to TRBJ2-5, with a weak D call TRBD1 (5 bases). Germline CDR1 is SGHTA and CDR2 is FQGNSA. The CDR3 loop spans 13 amino acids. The V gene lost 5 bases and the J gene lost 4 bases, with 11 bases spanning the gap. This CDR3 is CASSPGYSETQYF. As DNA, the CDR3 is TGTGCCAGCAGCCCAGGGTATTCAGAGACCCAGTACTTC.

The chain links TRBV20-1 to TRBJ2-3; tentatively, D is TRBD2 (6 bases). V gave up 7 bases and J gave up 0 bases, with 14 bases separating them. CDR3 length: 14 amino acids. Germline V CDR1 and CDR2: DFQATT, SNEGSKA (reference sequence). The CDR3 DNA follows: TGCAGTGAGCGAGCGGGCCTGAGCACAGATACGCAGTATTTT. It specifies CSERAGLSTDTQYF.

The table lists this clonotype with many counts. V gene TRBV12-3 or TRBV12-4 combines with J gene TRBJ2-7, with 7 bases fitting TRBD1. CDR3 length: 13 residues. Trimming took 6 bases from V and 3 from J; bases not matched to a gene: 5. Here the CDR3 DNA reads TGTGCCAGCAGCCTGGGACAGATCTACGAGCAGTACTTC. Protein sequence: CASSLGQIYEQYF.

This clonotype was detected ten times or more. The chain links TRBV5-1 to TRBJ2-7; either TRBD1 or TRBD2 may supply D (5 bases each). Between the trimmed V and J ends, which lost 0 bases and 2 bases, there was a span of 12 bases. The CDR3 consists of 15 residues. Germline CDR1 is SGHRS and CDR2 is YFSETQ. CDR3 in amino acids: CASSLGGAWAYEQYF. The CDR3, as DNA: TGCGCCAGCAGCTTGGGAGGGGCGTGGGCCTACGAGCAGTACTTC.

This clonotype was detected only a few times. V usage is TRBV5-1 and J usage is TRBJ2-5; D possibly corresponds to TRBD2 (5 bases). Trimming took off 0 bases at V and 3 bases at J, with 15 bases between the two ends. CDR3 length: 16 residues. Germline V gene data show CDR1 as SGHRS and CDR2 as YFSETQ. The CDR3 sequence: CASSLGGSGTKETQYF. The CDR3 DNA sequence: TGCGCCAGCAGCTTGGGAGGAAGCGGAACGAAAGAGACCCAGTACTTC.

The chain joins TRBV29-1 to TRBJ2-2, with D perhaps TRBD1 (7 bases). Trimming cost V 7 bases and J 2 bases, with 14 bases left between them. This CDR3 is 14 amino acids long. Germline V lookup: CDR1 SQVTM, CDR2 ANQGSEA. The CDR3 bases are TGCAGCGCTACGGGGGACAGCAACACCGGGGAGCTGTTTTTT. Translated: CSATGDSNTGELFF.

V is TRBV27 and J is TRBJ1-3; 7 nucleotides align to TRBD1. Germline values: CDR1 MNHEY, CDR2 SMNVEV (reference sequence). CDR3 length: 14 residues. After removal of 4 bases from V and 2 bases from J, the junction contained 2 bases not matched to a gene. Here the CDR3 DNA reads TGTGCCAGCAGTTACAGGGGCCCTGGAAACACCATATATTTT. Protein product: CASSYRGPGNTIYF.

This clonotype showed up many times. This chain joins TRBV29-1 and TRBJ1-1, with 7 bases lining up with TRBD1. The CDR3 spans 13 residues. Trimming cost V 7 bases and J 2 bases; bases outside gene matches: 7. Germline CDR1 and CDR2: SQVTM and ANQGSEA. CDR3 in amino acids: CSGRTGSNTEAFF. The CDR3 region has the DNA TGCAGCGGGAGGACAGGTTCAAACACTGAAGCTTTCTTT. Using reference TRBV29-1 and TRBJ1-1 for the parts outside the CDR3, the full variable domain is SAVISQKPSRDICQRGTSLTIQCQVDSQVTMMFWYRQQPGQSLTLIATANQGSEATYESGFVIDKFPISRPNLTFSTLTVSNMSPEDSSIYLCSGRTGSNTEAFFGQGTRLTVV.

This chain uses TRBV4-2 with TRBJ1-1; tentative D call: TRBD1 (6 bases). Between the trimmed V and J ends, which lost 1 base and 1 base, there was a span of 7 bases. Germline V gene sequence: CDR1 LGHNA, CDR2 YNFKEQ. The length of the CDR3 is 14 residues. This CDR3 is CASSQGGPNTEAFF. For the CDR3, the DNA is TGTGCCAGCAGCCAAGGGGGGCCGAACACTGAAGCTTTCTTT.

The rearrangement uses TRBV10-1 and TRBJ2-7; no reliable D call. This CDR3 spans 15 amino acids. The germline gives CDR1 WNHNN, CDR2 SYGVQD (reference sequence). V was trimmed by 3 bases and J by 0 bases, leaving 12 bases between them. The CDR3 DNA sequence: TGCGCCAGCAGTGAAGGCTTAGGGTTCTCCTACGAGCAGTACTTC. It encodes CASSEGLGFSYEQYF.

The chain links TRBV7-2 to TRBJ2-5; tentatively, D is TRBD2 (6 bases). V was trimmed by 5 bases and J by 4 bases, leaving 14 bases between them. In germline, CDR1 is SGHTA, CDR2 FQGNSA. The CDR3 contains 14 residues. The CDR3 spells CASSPPPGGETQYF. In DNA, the CDR3 is TGTGCCAGCAGCCCACCCCCCGGGGGAGAGACCCAGTACTTC.

CDR3 sequence reads: CSASILSGINYEQYF. The DNA for the CDR3 is TGCAGTGCTAGCATTTTAAGCGGGATAAACTACGAGCAGTACTTC. The chain is built from TRBV20-1 and TRBJ2-7, with TRBD2 matching 7 bases. With 3 bases clipped from V and 3 bases from J, the junction kept 11 bases outside the gene matches. The CDR3 has 15 residues. CDR1 is DFQATT and CDR2 is SNEGSKA in the germline V gene (reference sequence).

The rearrangement joins TRBV4-1 to TRBJ1-2; D not resolved. V was cut by 1 base and J by 4 bases, with 13 bases left in between. Germline-derived CDR1 and CDR2 are MGHRA and YSYEKL. The CDR3 runs to 15 residues. CDR3 amino acids: CASSQVAGSRYGYTF. Written as DNA, the CDR3 is TGCGCCAGCAGCCAAGTTGCGGGGAGCCGCTATGGCTACACCTTC.

Notes on this clonotype: One junction end does not reproduce the germline sequence, and a read error may be involved. V usage is TRBV5-1 and J usage is TRBJ1-1; D is undetermined. The CDR3 contains 14 residues. In germline, CDR1 is SGHRS, CDR2 YFSETQ. Here the CDR3 DNA reads TGCGCCAGCAGATTGGACGGATTGAACACTGAAGCTTTCTTT. It encodes CASRLDGLNTEAFF.